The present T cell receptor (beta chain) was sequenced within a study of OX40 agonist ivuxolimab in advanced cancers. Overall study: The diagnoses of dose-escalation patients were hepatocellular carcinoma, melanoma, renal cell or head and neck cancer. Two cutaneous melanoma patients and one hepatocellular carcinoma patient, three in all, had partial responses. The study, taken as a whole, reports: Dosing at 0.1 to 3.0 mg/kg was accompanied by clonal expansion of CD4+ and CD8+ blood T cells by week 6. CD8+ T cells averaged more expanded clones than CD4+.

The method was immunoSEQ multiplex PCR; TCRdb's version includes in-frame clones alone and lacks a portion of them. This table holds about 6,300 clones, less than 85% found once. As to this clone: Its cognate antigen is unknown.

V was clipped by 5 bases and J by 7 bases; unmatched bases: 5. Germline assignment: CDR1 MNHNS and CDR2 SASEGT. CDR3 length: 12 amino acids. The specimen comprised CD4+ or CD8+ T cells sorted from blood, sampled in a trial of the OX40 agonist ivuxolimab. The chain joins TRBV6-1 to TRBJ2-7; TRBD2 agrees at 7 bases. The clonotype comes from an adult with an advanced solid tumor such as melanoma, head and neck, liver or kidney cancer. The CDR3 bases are TGTGCCAGCAGTCCCTCCGGGGGGGAGCAGTACTTC. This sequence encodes CASSPSGGEQYF.